This TCR beta chain was identified in a study of CD8 T cells in ankylosing spondylitis. This clonotype was observed at least ten times. Trimming removed 4 bases from V and 0 bases from J, with 11 bases in between. The CDR3 has 14 residues. Germline V gene lookup returns CDR1 SQVTM and CDR2 ANQGSEA. TCRdb processed the 5' RACE reads anew with MiXCR; each CDR3 protein has one entry. The sample shows roughly 150,000 distinct CDR3 sequences, approximately 9.9% of them seen only once. The V and J genes are TRBV29-1 and TRBJ2-3, with no clear D. This TCR came from a female donor with ankylosing spondylitis or in good health (not recorded which). The sample was blood, either unsorted or a sorted T cell fraction (not recorded which). CDR3 nucleotide sequence: TGCAGCGTTGTAAGTCTCGACAGCACAGATACGCAGTATTTT. Translating gives CSVVSLDSTDTQYF.